The sequence of this T cell receptor (beta chain) was determined in a study of cytomegalovirus exposure and HLA in healthy donors. Overall study: It was reported in a later analysis that the 90 to 150 validation repertoires used the same platform as the approximately 690 first-cohort repertoires.

Points from the study as a whole: Per published reports, the classifier diagnosed cytomegalovirus status with high specificity and sensitivity.

V shed 9 bases, J shed 5 bases, and the junction held 15 bases outside the gene matches. The CDR3 loop spans 15 amino acids. CDR1 and CDR2 from the germline V gene are MNHNS and SASEGT. Worth noting for this clone: Its antigen is not known.

TCRdb keeps only in-frame clones here, not all; method: immunoSEQ multiplex PCR. The top ten clones hold approximately 1.4% of a sample with about 180,000 clones, just under 90% of them seen once. The clonotype was recovered from a woman aged 30 to 39 in good health and CMV-seronegative. The chain is built from TRBV6-1 and TRBJ2-7; 8 bases agree with TRBD1. Source material: PBMCs. The CDR3 DNA reads as TGTGCCAGTAACCCCCGGGACAGGTACAGGGACGAGCAGTACTTC. Protein product: CASNPRDRYRDEQYF.